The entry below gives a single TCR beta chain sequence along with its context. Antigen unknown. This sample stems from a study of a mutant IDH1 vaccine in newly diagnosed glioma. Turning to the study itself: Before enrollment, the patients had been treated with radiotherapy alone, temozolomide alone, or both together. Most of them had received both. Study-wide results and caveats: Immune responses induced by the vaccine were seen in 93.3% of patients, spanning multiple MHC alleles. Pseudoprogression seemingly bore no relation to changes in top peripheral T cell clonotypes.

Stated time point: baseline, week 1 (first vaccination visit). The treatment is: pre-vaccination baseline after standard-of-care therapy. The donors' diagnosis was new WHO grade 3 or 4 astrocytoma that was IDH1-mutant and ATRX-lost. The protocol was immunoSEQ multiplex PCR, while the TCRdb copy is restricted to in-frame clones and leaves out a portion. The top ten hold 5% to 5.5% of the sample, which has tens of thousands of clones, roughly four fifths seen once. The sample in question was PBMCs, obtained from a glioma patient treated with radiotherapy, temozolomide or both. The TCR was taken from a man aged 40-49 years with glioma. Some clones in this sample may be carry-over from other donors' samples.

The CDR3 coding sequence is TGTGCCAGCAGCCCTACAGGGACGTTGGGCTACACCTTC. It is translated as CASSPTGTLGYTF. The chain has TRBV5-6 and TRBJ1-2, with D perhaps TRBD1 (6 bases). CDR1 is SGHDT and CDR2 is YYEEEE in the germline V gene. Trimming pared 4 bases from V and 8 bases from J, leaving 15 bases between. The CDR3 sequence is 13 residues long.